The clone carrying this T cell receptor beta chain was found once. The sample has other DNA sequences that encode this CDR3 too. The CDR3 contains 14 residues. V lost 2 bases to trimming and J lost 5 bases, with 13 bases between them. In germline, CDR1 is SGHRS, CDR2 YFSETQ. The data were taken from a study of blood T cell repertoires in COVID-19. Study summary: The United States, Italy and Spain were the sources of the acute and convalescent COVID-19 samples. PBMCs, B-cell-depleted T cells, or T cells were the source of the cDNA or gDNA that made up the material.

The table came from immunoSEQ multiplex PCR; TCRdb's copy has only in-frame clones and leaves some out. The data show 140,000 to 150,000 clones, around 80% seen once. The sequencing input was peripheral blood. This clonotype originated in a woman aged 55-69 years with acute or convalescent COVID-19. This chain connects TRBV5-1 to TRBJ1-1; maybe TRBD1 (5 bases). The CDR3 loop reads CASSFEGQGTEAFF. CDR3 in DNA: TGCGCCAGCAGCTTTGAAGGACAAGGGACTGAAGCTTTCTTT.